This T cell receptor beta chain stems from a study of Ad26.COV2.S vaccination and SARS-CoV-2 variants. This table comes from immunoSEQ multiplex PCR, and its TCRdb copy is limited to in-frame clones, with some not included. The sample lists around 450,000 clones, 80% to 95% occurring once. Treatment indicated: some 20 received Ad26.COV2.S at low or high dose, single or two shots; several received placebo; per-sample allocation not given. Each sample was drawn 63 days after the first injection (of vaccine or placebo). Germline CDR1 LNHDA, CDR2 SQIVND (reference sequence). The CDR3 length is 15 residues. V gave up 0 bases and J gave up 2 bases; unmatched junction bases: 4.

The receptor comes from a person between 18 and 65 years old who received the Ad26.COV2.S COVID-19 vaccine or a placebo. The chain combines TRBV19 with TRBJ2-7; TRBD1 aligns across 7 bases. The sequenced sample was peripheral blood, obtained in a trial of Ad26.COV2.S vaccine versus placebo. This chain's CDR3 is CASSIDRQGPYEQYF. The CDR3 DNA is TGTGCCAGTAGTATAGATCGACAGGGTCCCTACGAGCAGTACTTC.